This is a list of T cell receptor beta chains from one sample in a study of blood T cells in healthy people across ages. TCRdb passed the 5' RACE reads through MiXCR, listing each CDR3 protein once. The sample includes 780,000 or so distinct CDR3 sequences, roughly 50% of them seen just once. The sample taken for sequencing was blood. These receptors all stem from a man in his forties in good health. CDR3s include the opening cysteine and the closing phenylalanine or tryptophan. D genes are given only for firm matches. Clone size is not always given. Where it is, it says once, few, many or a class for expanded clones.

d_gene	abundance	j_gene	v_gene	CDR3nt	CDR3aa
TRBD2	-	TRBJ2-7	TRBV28	TGTGCCAGCAGTCCGGGAGGACTAGCGGGGTCCTACAATGAGCAGTACTTC	CASSPGGLAGSYNEQYF
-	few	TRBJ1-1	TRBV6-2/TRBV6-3	TGTGCCAGCAGTTACTCAAAAGCTGAAGCTTTCTTT	CASSYSKAEAFF
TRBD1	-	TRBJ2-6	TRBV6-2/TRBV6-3	TGTGCCAGCAGTTACTCGGGACAGGGTATCCCCGGCGTCCTGACTTTC	CASSYSGQGIPGVLTF
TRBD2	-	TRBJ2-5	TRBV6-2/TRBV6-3	TGTGCCAGCAGCCGCGGGACTAGCGGGAGTGGCGAGGAGACCCAGTACTTC	CASSRGTSGSGEETQYF
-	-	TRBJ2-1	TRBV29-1	TGCAGCGGCCTCCCGCTGGGGGGAAACAATGAGCAGTTCTTC	CSGLPLGGNNEQFF
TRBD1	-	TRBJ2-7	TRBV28	TGTGCCAGCAGTTTAAGGGGGCCTTACTACGAGCAGTACTTC	CASSLRGPYYEQYF
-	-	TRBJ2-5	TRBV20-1	TGCAGTGCTAGGTTCAGGGGCCCGCAAGAGACCCAGTACTTC	CSARFRGPQETQYF
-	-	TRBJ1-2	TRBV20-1	TGCAGTGCAACGGGACGGGAGAACTATGGCTACACCTTC	CSATGRENYGYTF
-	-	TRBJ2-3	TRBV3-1	TGTGCCAGCAGTGGCGGAGCTGGCACAGATACGCAGTATTTT	CASSGGAGTDTQYF
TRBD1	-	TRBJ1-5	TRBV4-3	TGCGCCAGCAGCCAAACGGACAGGGGAGGTCTGCCCCAGCATTTT	CASSQTDRGGLPQHF
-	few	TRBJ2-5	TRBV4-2	TGTGCCAGCAGCCAAGACGACACGGGGGCGTCGGAGACCCAGTACTTC	CASSQDDTGASETQYF
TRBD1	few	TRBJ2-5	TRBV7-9	TGTGCCAGCAGCCCGGACAGGGGGGTGGAGACCCAGTACTTC	CASSPDRGVETQYF
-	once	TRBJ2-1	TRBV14	TGTGCCAGCAGCCAAGAGCGAGGGCGGCGAATCTCCTACAATGAGCAGTTCTTC	CASSQERGRRISYNEQFF
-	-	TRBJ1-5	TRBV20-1	TGCAGTGCTAGAGAGGGGGCAGGGTGGAGCAATCAGCCCCAGCATTTT	CSAREGAGWSNQPQHF
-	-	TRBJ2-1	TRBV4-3	TGCGCCAGCAGCCCTAGCCGGAGTTTGTTCAATGAGCAGTTCTTC	CASSPSRSLFNEQFF
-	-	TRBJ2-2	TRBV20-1	TGCAGTGCTAGGTGGCACTCGAACACCGGGGAGCTGTTTTTT	CSARWHSNTGELFF
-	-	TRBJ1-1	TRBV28	TGTGCCAGCAGTTTAAGGGGGGGGGTAGCAGCTTTCTTT	CASSLRGGVAAFF
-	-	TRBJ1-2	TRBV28	TGTGCCACCGAAAAACAGGGCGGAAACAGAGTCGGCTACACCTTC	CATEKQGGNRVGYTF
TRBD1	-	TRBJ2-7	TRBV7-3	TGTGCCAGCAGCTTAAGACAGGGCGATTACAATGAGCAGTACTTC	CASSLRQGDYNEQYF
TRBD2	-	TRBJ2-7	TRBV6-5	TGTGCCAGCAGGACTAGCGGGTATTCCTACGAGCAGTACTTC	CASRTSGYSYEQYF
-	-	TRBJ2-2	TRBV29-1	TGCAGCGTGAGCGATTTAACCGGGGAGCTGTTTTTT	CSVSDLTGELFF
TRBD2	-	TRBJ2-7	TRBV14	TGTGCCAGCAGCCATCGCCTTGGGACTAGCGGAGACCCAGTACTGTCCTACGAGCAGTACTTC	CASSHRLGTSGDPVLSYEQYF
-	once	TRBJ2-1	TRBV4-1	TGCGCCAGCAGCCCCCTCGTGGGAGGAGAGCAGTTCTTC	CASSPLVGGEQFF
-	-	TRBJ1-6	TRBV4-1	TGCGCCAGCAGCCAAGATCTATCAGGCATCGGGTCACCCCTCCACTTT	CASSQDLSGIGSPLHF
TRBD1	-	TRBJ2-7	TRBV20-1	TGCAGTGCTAGAGATCTAGGGACAGGGAGCTCCTACGAGCAGTACTTC	CSARDLGTGSSYEQYF
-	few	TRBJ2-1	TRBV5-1	TGCGCCAGCAGCTTGGCCACGGGGGAGCAGTTCTTC	CASSLATGEQFF
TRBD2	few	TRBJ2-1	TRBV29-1	TGCAGCGGGGGGACTAGCTCCTCCTACAATGAGCAGTTCTTC	CSGGTSSSYNEQFF
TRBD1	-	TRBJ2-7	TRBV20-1	TGCAGTGCTAGAGATTTAAGAGGGGGCGTTTTCTACGAGCAGTACTTC	CSARDLRGGVFYEQYF
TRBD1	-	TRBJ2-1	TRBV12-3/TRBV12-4	TGTGCCAGCAGTTACTTCCAGGGGGCCAATGAGCAGTTCTTC	CASSYFQGANEQFF
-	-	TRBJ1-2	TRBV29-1	TGCAGCGTTGAAAGGGCAGGGTCCTATGGCTACACCTTC	CSVERAGSYGYTF
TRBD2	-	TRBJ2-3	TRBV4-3	TGCGCCAGCAGCCAAGATTTCCGGCTAGCGGGAGGTTTGACAGATACGCAGTATTTT	CASSQDFRLAGGLTDTQYF
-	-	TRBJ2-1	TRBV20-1	TGCAGTGCCGTGGCGGGCATCAATGAGCAGTTCTTC	CSAVAGINEQFF
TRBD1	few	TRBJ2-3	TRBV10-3	TGTGCCATCACCACCGCGGCAGGGGGTTACGATACGCAGTATTTT	CAITTAAGGYDTQYF
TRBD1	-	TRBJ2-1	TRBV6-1	TGTGCCAGCAGTGGGACGACAGGGCGCCTACCCGCCTACAATGAGCAGTTCTTC	CASSGTTGRLPAYNEQFF
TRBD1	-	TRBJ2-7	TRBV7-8	TGTGCCAGCAGCTTCCAAACAGGGGACCCGCGTTACGAGCAGTACTTC	CASSFQTGDPRYEQYF
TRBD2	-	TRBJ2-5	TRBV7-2	TGTGCCAGCAGCATTGAGGCAGCGGGGGGGCCGAAGACCCAGTACTTC	CASSIEAAGGPKTQYF
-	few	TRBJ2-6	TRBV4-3	TGCGCCAGCAGCCAGGGGCAGACCTCTGGGGCCAACGTCCTGACTTTC	CASSQGQTSGANVLTF
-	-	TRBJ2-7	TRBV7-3	TGTGCCAGTAGCTTAATGGGACTGAGCGGTCGTCAGAATGAGCAGTACTTC	CASSLMGLSGRQNEQYF
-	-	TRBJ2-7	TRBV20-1	TGCAGTGCTATTGGGTCGTCGGGATACGAGCAGTACTTC	CSAIGSSGYEQYF
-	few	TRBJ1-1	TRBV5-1	TGCGCCAGCAGCTTGTTGTCGAACACTGAAGCTTTCTTT	CASSLLSNTEAFF
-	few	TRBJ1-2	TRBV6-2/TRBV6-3	TGTGCCAGCAGTTACTTGGGGGGCTACACCTTC	CASSYLGGYTF
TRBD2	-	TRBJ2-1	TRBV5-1	TGCGCCAGCAGCTCGACTAGCGGGGGGAGCTCCTACAATGAGCAGTTCTTC	CASSSTSGGSSYNEQFF
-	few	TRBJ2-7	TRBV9	TGTGCCAGCAGCCCCCAAATAATGGCCCCGTCAAACGAGCAGTACTTC	CASSPQIMAPSNEQYF
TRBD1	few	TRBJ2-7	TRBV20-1	TGCAGTGCTAGAAATGGACAGGGGAGTAGCTACGAGCAGTACTTC	CSARNGQGSSYEQYF
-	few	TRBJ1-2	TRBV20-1	TGCAGTGCGCTCGGGACTTTATATGGCTACACCTTC	CSALGTLYGYTF